This T cell receptor (beta chain) stems from a study of technical replicates of blood from a few donors. Data came from immunoSEQ multiplex PCR; TCRdb stores just in-frame clones and leaves some out. Of tens of thousands of clones in the sample, over 80% are singletons; the top ten hold 0.35% to 0.45%. Germline CDR1 reads MNHEY; CDR2 reads SMNVEV (reference sequence). V lost 3 bases and J lost 2, with 8 bases in between. The CDR3 contains 15 residues. Sequencing used T cells isolated from PBMCs. The source of this sequence is a human donor in good health. The V gene is TRBV27, the J gene TRBJ2-6; D is unclear. This chain's CDR3 is CASSFRFAGANVLTF. CDR3 in DNA: TGTGCCAGCAGTTTCCGTTTCGCTGGGGCCAACGTCCTGACTTTC.